This is a list of T cell receptor beta chains from one sample in a study of blood T cell repertoires in COVID-19. Sequencing was performed with immunoSEQ multiplex PCR; in TCRdb, only in-frame clones are kept and a portion is missing. The profile shows about 380,000 clones, around nine tenths of them singletons. Material for sequencing was PBMCs or T cells enriched from blood (not recorded which). The receptors derive from a woman between 18 and 29 years old who had recovered from COVID-19. CDR3s include the opening cysteine and the closing phenylalanine or tryptophan. The D gene is left open where the match is weak. For some rows the clone size is stated as once, few or many, or as a class when expanded; others skip it.

TRBJ1-5 | . | . | TRBV19 | CASSATYWRGNQPQHF | TGTGCCAGTAGTGCCACATACTGGAGGGGCAATCAGCCCCAGCATTTT
TRBJ1-3 | . | . | TRBV18 | CASSPGQISGNTIYF | TGTGCCAGCTCACCAGGACAGATCTCTGGAAACACCATATATTTT
TRBJ1-1 | . | . | TRBV19 | CASSTAGNTEAFF | TGTGCCAGTAGTACGGCAGGGAACACTGAAGCTTTCTTT
TRBJ2-2 | . | . | TRBV28 | CASSPFFSADRSKPNTGELFF | TGTGCCAGCAGTCCCTTTTTTTCGGCTGACAGGAGTAAACCGAACACCGGGGAGCTGTTTTTT
TRBJ2-7 | . | . | TRBV30 | CAWIQQGGFLHEQYF | TGTGCCTGGATTCAACAGGGGGGGTTCCTCCACGAGCAGTACTTC
TRBJ1-2 | TRBD1 | . | TRBV5-4 | CASSLEGQGPLGGYTF | TGTGCCAGCAGCTTGGAGGGACAGGGACCCCTGGGGGGCTACACCTTC
TRBJ1-1 | . | . | TRBV25-1 | CASSERGPHSLLAFF | TGTGCCAGCAGTGAAAGGGGCCCCCACAGTTTGTTGGCTTTCTTT
TRBJ1-2 | TRBD1 | . | TRBV5-6 | CASSSWTGRLYYGYTF | TGTGCCAGCAGCTCTTGGACAGGACGACTTTACTATGGCTACACCTTC
TRBJ1-4 | . | few | TRBV4-1 | CASSQDQGIGSWGATNEKLFF | TGCGCCAGCAGCCAAGATCAAGGCATCGGTTCGTGGGGGGCAACTAATGAAAAACTGTTTTTT
TRBJ2-7 | TRBD1 | . | TRBV13 | CASSPGQGWEQYF | TGTGCCAGCAGCCCGGGACAGGGGTGGGAGCAGTACTTC
TRBJ1-6 | TRBD1 | once | TRBV12-5 | CASGLPSLQGMGNWDSPLHF | TGTGCTAGTGGTTTGCCGTCCCTACAGGGGATGGGTAATTGGGATTCACCCCTCCACTTT
TRBJ1-1 | TRBD1 | . | TRBV6-4 | CASSDSGQRNTEAFF | TGTGCCAGCAGTGACTCGGGACAGCGGAACACTGAAGCTTTCTTT
TRBJ1-3 | . | once | TRBV18 | CASSPTAGETGNTIYF | TGTGCCAGCTCCCCGACAGCAGGGGAAACTGGAAACACCATATATTTT
TRBJ2-3 | TRBD1 | . | TRBV11-3 | CASSSVGTAAGDTQYF | TGTGCCAGCAGCTCCGTAGGGACAGCAGCCGGAGATACGCAGTATTTT
TRBJ1-4 | . | . | TRBV4-1 | CASSQGTLHGYEKLFF | TGCGCCAGCAGCCAAGGGACACTCCACGGTTATGAAAAACTGTTTTTT
TRBJ2-5 | . | once | TRBV19 | CASSRRGQGFPGTRDLRETQYF | TGTGCCAGTAGCCGTAGGGGACAGGGTTTCCCCGGGACTAGAGACCTTCGAGAGACCCAGTACTTC
TRBJ1-2 | TRBD1 | few | TRBV2 | CASGPGQGYGYTF | TGTGCCAGCGGGCCGGGACAGGGGTATGGCTACACCTTC
TRBJ1-2 | TRBD1 | . | TRBV7-2 | CASSVGQGGNNYGYTF | TGTGCCAGCAGCGTCGGACAGGGTGGAAATAACTATGGCTACACCTTC
TRBJ1-2 | . | . | TRBV5-6 | CASSLNGGIYGYTF | TGTGCCAGCAGCCTGAACGGGGGAATTTATGGCTACACCTTC
TRBJ2-7 | . | . | TRBV13 | CASSSIEGRYEQYF | TGTGCCAGCAGCTCGATAGAGGGTCGCTACGAGCAGTACTTC